This TCR beta chain was sequenced for a study of T cell responses to AZD1222 COVID-19 vaccine. On this clone: One junction end disagrees with the germline gene, perhaps due to a read error.

Libraries were prepared by immunoSEQ multiplex PCR; TCRdb keeps only in-frame clonotypes and omits some of them. Seen here are about 110,000 clones, 89% observed once, and the top ten hold 40% to 55%. Germline loops: CDR1 KGHDR, CDR2 SFDVKD. The CDR3 extends over 16 amino acids. This chain joins TRBV24-1 and TRBJ2-3, with a weak D call TRBD2 (5 bases). The sequencing used peripheral blood, collected 28 days after the second AZD1222 dose. The sequence came from an adult who received the AZD1222 COVID-19 vaccine. CDR3 amino acids: CATSDLAEVGTDTQYF. CDR3 coding DNA: TGTGCCACCAGCGATTTGGCGGAGGTGGGCACAGATACGCAGTATTTT.